This entry concerns a single T cell receptor beta chain. Original handling: Reference gene primer amplification gave nucleated cell count estimates. TCRdb's table, derived via immunoSEQ multiplex PCR, lists solely in-frame clones and lacks some. V and J calls and clone size follow that table, whereas D and trimming were derived from the DNA. This sample has about 280,000 clones, with 85% found just once. The data originate from a study of blood T cell repertoires in COVID-19. Participants, 18 to 89 years old, spanned some 23 US areas. Germline assignment: CDR1 MNHNY and CDR2 SVGAGI (reference sequence). The trim removed 2 bases at V and 5 bases at J, leaving 6 bases unmatched. The CDR3 length is 16 residues.

This clonotype was obtained from a woman aged 50 to 60 who had recovered from COVID-19. The sequencing sample was made of PBMCs or T cells enriched from blood (not recorded which). The rearrangement links TRBV6-6 to TRBJ2-5, with TRBD2 matching 12 bases. In DNA form, the CDR3 reads TGTGCCAGCAGTTACGGGCTAGCGGGAGGGGGGGAGACCCAGTACTTC. Residues: CASSYGLAGGGETQYF.